This T cell receptor beta chain was sequenced for a study of T cell changes during pregnancy in multiple sclerosis. Produced via immunoSEQ multiplex PCR; TCRdb's table is partial and in-frame only. The table has roughly 100,000 clones, roughly 93% seen once. The clonotype comes from a female donor with multiple sclerosis, enrolled in a pregnancy study. Sequencing used peripheral blood, obtained after pregnancy.

For the CDR3, the DNA is TGTGCCAGCTCACCCTACGGGACTAGCGGTACCGGGGAGCTGTTTTTT. It yields the protein CASSPYGTSGTGELFF. This rearrangement joins TRBV18 to TRBJ2-2; 11 positions agree with TRBD2. With 3 bases clipped from V and 5 bases from J, the junction kept 5 bases outside the gene matches. Germline V gives CDR1 KGHSH, CDR2 LQKENI. The CDR3 covers 16 residues. Combining the CDR3 with reference TRBV18 and TRBJ2-2 gives the whole variable domain NAGVMQNPRHLVRRRGQEARLRCSPMKGHSHVYWYRQLPEEGLKFMVYLQKENIIDESGMPKERFSAEFPKEGPSILRIQQVVRGDSAAYFCASSPYGTSGTGELFFGEGSRLTVL.